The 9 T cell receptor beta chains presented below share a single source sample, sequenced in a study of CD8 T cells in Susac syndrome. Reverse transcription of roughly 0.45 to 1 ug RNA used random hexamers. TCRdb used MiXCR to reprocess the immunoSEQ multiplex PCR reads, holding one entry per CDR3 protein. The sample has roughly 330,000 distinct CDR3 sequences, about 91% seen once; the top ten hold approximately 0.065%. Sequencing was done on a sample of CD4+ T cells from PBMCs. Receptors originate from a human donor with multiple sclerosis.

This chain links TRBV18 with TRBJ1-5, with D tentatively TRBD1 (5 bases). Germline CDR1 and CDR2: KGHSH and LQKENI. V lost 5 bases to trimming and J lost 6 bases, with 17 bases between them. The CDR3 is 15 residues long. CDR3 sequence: CASSSQGYQVQPQHF. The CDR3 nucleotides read TGTGCCAGCTCATCGCAGGGTTATCAGGTTCAGCCCCAGCATTTT.

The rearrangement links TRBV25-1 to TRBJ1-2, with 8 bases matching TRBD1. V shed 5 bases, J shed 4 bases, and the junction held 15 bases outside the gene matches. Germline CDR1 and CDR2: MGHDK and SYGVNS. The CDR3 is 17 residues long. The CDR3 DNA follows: TGTGCCAGCAGTCCCCACACCTGGACAGGGTATGGCTATGGCTACACCTTC. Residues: CASSPHTWTGYGYGYTF.

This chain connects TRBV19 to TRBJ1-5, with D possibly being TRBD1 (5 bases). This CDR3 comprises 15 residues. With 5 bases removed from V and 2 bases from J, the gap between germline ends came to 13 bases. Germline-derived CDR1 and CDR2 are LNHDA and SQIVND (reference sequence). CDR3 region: CASSSGLGGNQPQHF. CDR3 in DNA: TGTGCCAGTAGTTCGGGGCTGGGGGGCAATCAGCCCCAGCATTTT.

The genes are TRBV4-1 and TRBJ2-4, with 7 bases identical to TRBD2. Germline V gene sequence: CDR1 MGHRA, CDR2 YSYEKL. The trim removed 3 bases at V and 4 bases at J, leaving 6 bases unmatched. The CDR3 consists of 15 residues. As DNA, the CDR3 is TGCGCCAGCAGCCATACAGCGGGACTGAAAAACATTCAGTACTTC. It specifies CASSHTAGLKNIQYF.

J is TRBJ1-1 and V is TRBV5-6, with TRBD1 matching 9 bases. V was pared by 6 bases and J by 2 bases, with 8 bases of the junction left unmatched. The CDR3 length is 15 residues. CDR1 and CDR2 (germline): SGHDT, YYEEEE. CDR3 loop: CASIVYRGRNTEAFF. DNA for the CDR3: TGTGCCAGCATCGTTTACAGGGGGCGAAACACTGAAGCTTTCTTT.

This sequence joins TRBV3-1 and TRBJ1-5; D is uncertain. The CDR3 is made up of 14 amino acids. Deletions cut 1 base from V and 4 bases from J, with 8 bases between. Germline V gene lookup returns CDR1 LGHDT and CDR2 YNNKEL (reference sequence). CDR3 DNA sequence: TGTGCCAGCAGCCAAGGAAACTCTAATCAGCCCCAGCATTTT. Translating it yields CASSQGNSNQPQHF.

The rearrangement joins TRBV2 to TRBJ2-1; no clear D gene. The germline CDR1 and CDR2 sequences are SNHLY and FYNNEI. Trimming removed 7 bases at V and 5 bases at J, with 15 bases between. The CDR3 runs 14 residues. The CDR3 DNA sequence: TGTGCCAGCACCGAACGGCGGAGTGACAATGAGCAGTTCTTC. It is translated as CASTERRSDNEQFF. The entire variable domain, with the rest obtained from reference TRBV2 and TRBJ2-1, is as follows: EPEVTQTPSHQVTQMGQEVILRCVPISNHLYFYWYRQILGQKVEFLVSFYNNEISEKSEIFDDQFSVERPDGSNFTLKIRSTKLEDSAMYFCASTERRSDNEQFFGPGTRLTVL.

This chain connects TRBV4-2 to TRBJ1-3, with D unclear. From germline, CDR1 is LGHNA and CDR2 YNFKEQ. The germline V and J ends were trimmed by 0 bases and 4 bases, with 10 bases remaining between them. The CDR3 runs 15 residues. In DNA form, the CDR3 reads TGTGCCAGCAGCCAAGATTTCCTTCAAGGAAACACCATATATTTT. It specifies CASSQDFLQGNTIYF.

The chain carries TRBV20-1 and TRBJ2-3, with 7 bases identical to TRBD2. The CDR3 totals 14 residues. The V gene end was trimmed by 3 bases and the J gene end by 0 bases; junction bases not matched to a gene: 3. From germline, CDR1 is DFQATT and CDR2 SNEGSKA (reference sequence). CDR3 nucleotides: TGCAGTGCTAGCGGGGGGACTAGCACAGATACGCAGTATTTT. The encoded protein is CSASGGTSTDTQYF.